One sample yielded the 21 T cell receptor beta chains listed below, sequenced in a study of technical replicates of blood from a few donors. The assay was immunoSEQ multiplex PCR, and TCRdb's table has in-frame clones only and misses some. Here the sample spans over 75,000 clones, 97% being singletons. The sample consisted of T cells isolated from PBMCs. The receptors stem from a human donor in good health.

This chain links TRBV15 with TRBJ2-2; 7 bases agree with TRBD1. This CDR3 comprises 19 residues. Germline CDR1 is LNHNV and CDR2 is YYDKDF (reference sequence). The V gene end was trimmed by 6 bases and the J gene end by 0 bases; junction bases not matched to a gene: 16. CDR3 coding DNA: TGTGCCACCAGGACGAAGTGGCGGCCGGGACAGCCGAACACCGGGGAGCTGTTTTTT. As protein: CATRTKWRPGQPNTGELFF.

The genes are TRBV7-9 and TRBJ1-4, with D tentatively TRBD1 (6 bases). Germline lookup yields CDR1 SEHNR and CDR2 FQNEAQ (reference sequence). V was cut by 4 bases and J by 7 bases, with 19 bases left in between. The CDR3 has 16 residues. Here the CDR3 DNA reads TGTGCCAGCAGCTCTTACGATTCAGGGACAACTGAAAAACTGTTTTTT. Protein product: CASSSYDSGTTEKLFF.

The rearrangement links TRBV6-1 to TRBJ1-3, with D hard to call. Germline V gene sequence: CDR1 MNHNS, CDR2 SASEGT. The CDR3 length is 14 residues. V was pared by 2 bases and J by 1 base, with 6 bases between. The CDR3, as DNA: TGTGCCAGCAGTGAACTAGGTTCTGGAAACACCATATATTTT. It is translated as CASSELGSGNTIYF.

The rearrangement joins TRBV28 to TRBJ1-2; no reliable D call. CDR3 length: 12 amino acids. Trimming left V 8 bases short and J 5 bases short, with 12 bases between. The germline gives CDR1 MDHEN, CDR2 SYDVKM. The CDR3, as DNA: TGTGCCAGCCAACCTAAGCCGTATGGCTACACCTTC. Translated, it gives CASQPKPYGYTF.

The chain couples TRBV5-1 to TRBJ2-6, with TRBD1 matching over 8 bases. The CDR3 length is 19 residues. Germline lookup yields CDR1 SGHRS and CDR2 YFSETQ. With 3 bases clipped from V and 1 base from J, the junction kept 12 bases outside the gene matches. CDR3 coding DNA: TGCGCCAGCAGCTCCTACCCCCAGGGGGCCGTATCTGGGGCCAACGTCCTGACTTTC. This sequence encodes CASSSYPQGAVSGANVLTF.

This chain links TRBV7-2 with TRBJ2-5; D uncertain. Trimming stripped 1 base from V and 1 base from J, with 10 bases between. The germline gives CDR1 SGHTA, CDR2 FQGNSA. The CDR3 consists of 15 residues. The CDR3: CASSLVSRAQETQYF. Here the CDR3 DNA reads TGTGCCAGCAGCTTAGTTAGCAGAGCCCAAGAGACCCAGTACTTC.

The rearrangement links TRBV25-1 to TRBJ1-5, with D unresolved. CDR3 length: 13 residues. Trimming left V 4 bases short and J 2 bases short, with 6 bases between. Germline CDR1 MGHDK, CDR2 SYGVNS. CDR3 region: CASSARGNQPQHF. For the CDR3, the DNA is TGTGCCAGCAGTGCTCGAGGCAATCAGCCCCAGCATTTT.

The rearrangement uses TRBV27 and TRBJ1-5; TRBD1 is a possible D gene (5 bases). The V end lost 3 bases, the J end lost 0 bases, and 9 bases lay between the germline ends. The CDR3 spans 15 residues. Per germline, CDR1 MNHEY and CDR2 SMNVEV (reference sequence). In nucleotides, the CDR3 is TGTGCCAGCAGTTTCCGACAGTATAGCAATCAGCCCCAGCATTTT. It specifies CASSFRQYSNQPQHF.

The CDR3 is CASSGGLNSGNTIYF. For the CDR3, the DNA is TGTGCCAGCAGTGGGGGACTGAACTCTGGAAACACCATATATTTT. The chain has TRBV6-5 and TRBJ1-3, with a weak D call TRBD1 (5 bases). The CDR3 is 15 residues long. Trimming cost V 5 bases and J 0 bases, with 11 bases left between them. Germline V gene data show CDR1 as MNHEY and CDR2 as SVGAGI.

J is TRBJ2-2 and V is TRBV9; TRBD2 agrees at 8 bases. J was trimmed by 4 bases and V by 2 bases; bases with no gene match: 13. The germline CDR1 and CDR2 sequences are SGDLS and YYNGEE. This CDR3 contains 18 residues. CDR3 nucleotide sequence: TGTGCCAGCAGCGTCGGGTCGGGAGGGCCCTCTGTCACCGGGGAGCTGTTTTTT. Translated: CASSVGSGGPSVTGELFF. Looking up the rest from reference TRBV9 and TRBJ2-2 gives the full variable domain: DSGVTQTPKHLITATGQRVTLRCSPRSGDLSVYWYQQSLDQGLQFLIQYYNGEERAKGNILERFSAQQFPDLHSELNLSSLELGDSALYFCASSVGSGGPSVTGELFFGEGSRLTVL.

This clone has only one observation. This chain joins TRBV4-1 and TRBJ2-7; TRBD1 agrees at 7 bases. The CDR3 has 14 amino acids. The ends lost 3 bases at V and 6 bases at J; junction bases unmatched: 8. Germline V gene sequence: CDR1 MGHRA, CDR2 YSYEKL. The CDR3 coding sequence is TGCGCCAGCAGCCATAGGGGACAGCCTAGCGAGCAGTACTTC. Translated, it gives CASSHRGQPSEQYF.

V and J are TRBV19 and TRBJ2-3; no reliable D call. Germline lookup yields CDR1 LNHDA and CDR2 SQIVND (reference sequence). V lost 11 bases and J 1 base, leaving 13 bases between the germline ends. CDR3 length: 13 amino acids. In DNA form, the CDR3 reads TGTGCCTCGCGGCAGTTTGGCACAGATACGCAGTATTTT. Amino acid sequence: CASRQFGTDTQYF.

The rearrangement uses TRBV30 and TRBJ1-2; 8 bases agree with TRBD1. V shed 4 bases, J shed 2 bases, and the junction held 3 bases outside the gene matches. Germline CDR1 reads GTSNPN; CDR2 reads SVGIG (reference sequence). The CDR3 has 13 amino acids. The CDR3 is CAWKGQANYGYTF. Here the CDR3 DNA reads TGTGCCTGGAAGGGACAGGCGAACTATGGCTACACCTTC.

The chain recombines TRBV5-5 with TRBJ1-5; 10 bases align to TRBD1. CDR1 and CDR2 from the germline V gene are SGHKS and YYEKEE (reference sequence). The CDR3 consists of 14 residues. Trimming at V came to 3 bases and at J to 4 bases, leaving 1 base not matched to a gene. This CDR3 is CASSWTGGNQPQHF. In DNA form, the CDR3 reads TGTGCCAGCAGCTGGACAGGGGGAAATCAGCCCCAGCATTTT.

The CDR3 protein is CASSSREFAEQYF. CDR3 nucleotide sequence: TGTGCCAGCAGCTCCAGGGAATTCGCCGAGCAGTACTTC. This chain joins TRBV7-8 and TRBJ2-7; the D gene is possibly TRBD1 (5 bases). The ends were cut back, 4 bases at V and 6 bases at J, with 13 bases in the middle. The CDR3 is 13 amino acids. CDR1 is SGHVS, CDR2 FQNEAQ, per germline.

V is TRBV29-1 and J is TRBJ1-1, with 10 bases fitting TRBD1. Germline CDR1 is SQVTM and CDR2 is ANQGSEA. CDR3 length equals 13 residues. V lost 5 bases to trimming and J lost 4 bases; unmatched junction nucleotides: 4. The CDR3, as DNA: TGCAGCGTTTTACGGACAGGGGGCACTGAAGCTTTCTTT. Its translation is CSVLRTGGTEAFF.

The chain's CDR3 is CASSAGQVIGNTEAFF. CDR3 nucleotide sequence: TGTGCCAGCAGCGCGGGACAGGTAATAGGAAACACTGAAGCTTTCTTT. The chain combines TRBV5-4 with TRBJ1-1; 8 bases match TRBD1. The junction had 10 bases not matched to a gene; V was cut back by 4 bases and J by 2 bases. The germline gives CDR1 SGHNT, CDR2 YYREEE (reference sequence). This CDR3 has 16 amino acids.

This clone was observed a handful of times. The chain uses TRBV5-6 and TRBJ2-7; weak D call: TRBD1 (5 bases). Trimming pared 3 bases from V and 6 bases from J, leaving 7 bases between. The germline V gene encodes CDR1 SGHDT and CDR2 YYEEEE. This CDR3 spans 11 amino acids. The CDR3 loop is CASSWGSEQYF. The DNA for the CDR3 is TGTGCCAGCAGCTGGGGCTCCGAGCAGTACTTC.

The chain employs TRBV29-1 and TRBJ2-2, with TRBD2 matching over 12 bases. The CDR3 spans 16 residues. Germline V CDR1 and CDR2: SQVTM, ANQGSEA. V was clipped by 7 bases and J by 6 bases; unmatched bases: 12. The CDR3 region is CSASLAGGPYPGELFF. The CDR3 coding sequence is TGCAGCGCCTCGCTAGCGGGGGGGCCTTACCCCGGGGAGCTGTTTTTT.

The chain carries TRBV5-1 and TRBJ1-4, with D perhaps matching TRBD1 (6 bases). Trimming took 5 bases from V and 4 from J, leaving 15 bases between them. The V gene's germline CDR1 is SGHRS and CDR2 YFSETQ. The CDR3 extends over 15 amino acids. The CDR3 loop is CASRLAGTNNEKLFF. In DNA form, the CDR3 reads TGCGCCAGCAGGCTAGCCGGGACAAATAATGAAAAACTGTTTTTT.

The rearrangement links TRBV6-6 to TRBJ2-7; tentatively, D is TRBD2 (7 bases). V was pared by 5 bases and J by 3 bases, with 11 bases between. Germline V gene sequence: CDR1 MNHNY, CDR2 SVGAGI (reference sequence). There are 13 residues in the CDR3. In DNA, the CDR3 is TGTGCCAGCAGTCAGAGGGGGGGCTACGAGCAGTACTTC. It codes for CASSQRGGYEQYF.